This record concerns one T cell receptor beta chain sequence. Its target is unknown. The sample belongs to a study of cytomegalovirus exposure and HLA in healthy donors. The CDR3 loop spans 16 amino acids. Per the germline V gene, CDR1 is MGHRA and CDR2 is YSYEKL. Trimming at V came to 3 bases and at J to 8 bases, leaving 7 bases not matched to a gene. Study-wide points: TRBV6-2, TRBV6-3 and some other V segments were unresolvable in 87-base-pair reads. Most subjects' HLA-A and HLA-B alleles were reportedly predicted from TCR beta sequences.

A multiplex PCR was run with 60 Vbeta primers and 13 Jbeta primers. Produced via immunoSEQ multiplex PCR; TCRdb's table is partial and in-frame only. The repertoire consists of approximately 120,000 clones, with 60% to 75% occurring once and the leading ten covering 4% to 4.5%. Sequenced sample: PBMCs. The source is a woman in her 50s in good health and CMV-seropositive. The chain joins TRBV4-1 to TRBJ2-1; 13 bases match TRBD2. The CDR3 bases are TGCGCCAGCAGCCAGCCTACTAGCGGGGGGGCCCATGAGCAGTTCTTC. As protein: CASSQPTSGGAHEQFF.